This TCR beta chain was obtained from a study of shared T cell receptors in the human thymus. Trimming took 2 bases from V and 7 from J, leaving 21 bases between them. Germline V lookup: CDR1 MNHNS, CDR2 SASEGT. The CDR3 has 17 amino acids. Profiled with immunoSEQ multiplex PCR; TCRdb holds only in-frame clones, not every one. The profile covers 650,000 to 950,000 clones, with 80% to 90% appearing a single time and more than 0.008% taken by the ten largest. This sample was also put to use in a study of human thymus T cells.

The sequence derives from a girl less than two years old with a congenital heart defect. Sequences were obtained from thymocytes. The V call is TRBV6-1, the J call TRBJ1-5; unclear D gene. CDR3 sequence: CASSEYRRANLGQPQHF. For the CDR3, the DNA is TGTGCCAGCAGTGAATACAGACGCGCCAACCTTGGGCAGCCCCAGCATTTT.